This TCR beta chain derives from a study of blood T cell repertoires in COVID-19. Study-wide background: Samples representing acute and convalescent COVID-19 were sourced from the United States, Italy and Spain. T cells, B-cell-depleted T cells, or PBMCs supplied cDNA or gDNA.

Between the trimmed V and J ends, which lost 0 bases and 3 bases, there was a span of 5 bases. CDR1 and CDR2 (germline): LGHNA, YNFKEQ. There are 13 residues in the CDR3. In Seattle, patients joined the study during active infection and were tracked longitudinally. Study processing details: Estimation of nucleated cell counts was performed using reference gene primer amplification. Assay used: immunoSEQ multiplex PCR; TCRdb lists only in-frame clones, some missing. The V and J calls and clone size are taken from that table; D and trimming were inferred from the DNA. The sample lists about 410,000 clones, about 88% occurring once.

The clonotype originates from a middle-aged woman with COVID-19, enrolled during active disease. Sample: peripheral blood. The chain has TRBV4-2 and TRBJ1-1, with D unclear. The CDR3 DNA reads as TGTGCCAGCAGCCAAGATCTTGACACTGAAGCTTTCTTT. It yields the protein CASSQDLDTEAFF.